These 9 T cell receptor beta chains originate from one sample sequenced in a study of blood T cell repertoires in COVID-19. Sequencing was performed with immunoSEQ multiplex PCR; in TCRdb, only in-frame clones are kept and a portion is missing. The sample has approximately 190,000 clones, 80% to 85% seen once. Source material: peripheral blood. Receptors originate from a woman aged 40 to 55 with acute or convalescent COVID-19.

V usage is TRBV18 and J usage is TRBJ2-5, with 9 bases identical to TRBD2. Trimming cost V 5 bases and J 2 bases; bases outside gene matches: 9. CDR3 size: 16 residues. Per the germline V gene, CDR1 is KGHSH and CDR2 is LQKENI. The DNA for the CDR3 is TGTGCCAGCTCATCTACTAGCGGGTCAAGACAAGAGACCCAGTACTTC. Protein: CASSSTSGSRQETQYF. Full variable domain (missing parts from reference TRBV18 and TRBJ2-5): NAGVMQNPRHLVRRRGQEARLRCSPMKGHSHVYWYRQLPEEGLKFMVYLQKENIIDESGMPKERFSAEFPKEGPSILRIQQVVRGDSAAYFCASSSTSGSRQETQYFGPGTRLLVL.

With regard to this clone: The same CDR3 can be traced to other DNA sequences in this sample. The chain links TRBV28 to TRBJ2-7, with TRBD2 matching 9 bases. Losses at the gene ends were 2 bases for V and 6 bases for J; bases not matched to a gene: 2. This CDR3 comprises 13 residues. Per germline, CDR1 MDHEN and CDR2 SYDVKM. Written as DNA, the CDR3 is TGTGCCAGCAGTTTAGGACTAGCGCGCGAGCAGTACTTC. It is translated as CASSLGLAREQYF.

The chain uses TRBV6-5 and TRBJ1-5, with 10 bases identical to TRBD1. Trimming took 6 bases from V and 9 from J; bases not matched to a gene: 11. The CDR3 totals 15 residues. Germline V gives CDR1 MNHEY, CDR2 SVGAGI. The CDR3 sequence: CASSWDRGGLGPQHF. CDR3 DNA sequence: TGTGCCAGCAGCTGGGACAGGGGAGGCCTGGGGCCCCAGCATTTT.

This chain links TRBV28 with TRBJ2-7; perhaps TRBD1 as D (5 bases). CDR1 and CDR2 from the germline V gene are MDHEN and SYDVKM. This CDR3 spans 13 amino acids. V shed 6 bases and J shed 5 bases, with 14 bases lying between them. The CDR3 loop reads CASSPGQGDEQYF. The CDR3 bases are TGTGCCAGCAGCCCGGGCCAGGGCGACGAGCAGTACTTC.

The CDR3 loop reads CASSYRTGAYNEQFF. The CDR3 bases are TGTGCCAGCAGTTACCGAACGGGAGCCTACAATGAGCAGTTCTTC. The genes are TRBV6-5 and TRBJ2-1; D perhaps matches TRBD2 (6 bases). The CDR3 is 15 residues long. Trimming shortened V by 2 bases and J by 2 bases, and 10 bases separated the two germline ends. CDR1 and CDR2 (germline): MNHEY, SVGAGI.

This chain joins TRBV11-2 and TRBJ1-3; TRBD1 matches at 8 bases. The CDR3 is 16 residues long. The V and J ends lost 5 bases and 2 bases, in that order; junction bases with no gene match: 8. Germline V gene lookup returns CDR1 SGHAT and CDR2 FQNNGV. The CDR3 here is CASSASTGETGNTIYF. The CDR3 bases are TGTGCCAGCAGCGCCTCGACAGGGGAGACTGGAAACACCATATATTTT. Combining the CDR3 with reference TRBV11-2 and TRBJ1-3 gives the whole variable domain EAGVAQSPRYKIIEKRQSVAFWCNPISGHATLYWYQQILGQGPKLLIQFQNNGVVDDSQLPKDRFSAERLKGVDSTLKIQPAKLEDSAVYLCASSASTGETGNTIYFGEGSWLTVV.

This clone was found many times. The V gene is TRBV9, the J gene TRBJ1-6, with a weak D call TRBD1 (6 bases). The V gene's germline CDR1 is SGDLS and CDR2 YYNGEE. The CDR3 runs 14 residues. V was cut by 0 bases and J by 8 bases, with 9 bases left in between. The CDR3 here is CASSVGGGYSPLHF. The CDR3 nucleotides read TGTGCCAGCAGCGTAGGTGGGGGCTATTCACCCCTCCACTTT.

The rearrangement joins TRBV7-3 to TRBJ2-2; TRBD2 agrees at 9 bases. With V trimmed by 5 bases and J by 5 bases, 6 bases remained unmatched. Germline CDR1 is SGHTA and CDR2 is FQGTGA. The CDR3 length is 15 residues. The CDR3 spells CASSVSGGGTGELFF. CDR3 nucleotides: TGTGCCAGCAGCGTTAGCGGGGGCGGAACCGGGGAGCTGTTTTTT.

The CDR3 region is CASSAERGGHTDTQYF. The CDR3, as DNA: TGTGCCAGCAGCGCCGAGCGGGGGGGTCACACAGATACGCAGTATTTT. J is TRBJ2-3 and V is TRBV9; TRBD2 matches 10 bases. The CDR3 has 16 amino acids. V was pared by 3 bases and J by 2 bases, with 6 bases of the junction left unmatched. Germline CDR1 is SGDLS and CDR2 is YYNGEE.